This passage covers 22 T cell receptor beta chains from one sample sequenced in a study of vaccination effects on CD4 cells after COVID-19. Profiling relied on immunoSEQ multiplex PCR, and the TCRdb table lists in-frame clones only, not all of them. The sample includes approximately 60,000 clones, approximately 70% seen only once; the top ten take under 30%. Subsequent to roughly 10 days of culture, CD4+ T cells were isolated. Which antigens these TCRs recognize remains unknown. The sequences come from CD4+ T cells from PBMCs cultured without peptide, collected before COVID-19 vaccination. The source is a human donor who had a prior SARS-CoV-2 infection.

The chain joins TRBV5-1 to TRBJ1-6; no reliable D call. V was pared by 0 bases and J by 5 bases, with 15 bases between. There are 17 residues in the CDR3. Germline V CDR1 and CDR2: SGHRS, YFSETQ. In nucleotides, the CDR3 is TGCGCCAGCAGCTTGGCCGAGACGACGGGAGATAATTCACCCCTCCACTTT. It is translated as CASSLAETTGDNSPLHF. The whole variable domain, filled in from reference TRBV5-1 and TRBJ1-6, reads KAGVTQTPRYLIKTRGQQVTLSCSPISGHRSVSWYQQTPGQGLQFLFEYFSETQRNKGNFPGRFSGRQFSNSRSEMNVSTLELGDSALYLCASSLAETTGDNSPLHFGNGTRLTVT.

The chain combines TRBV10-3 with TRBJ1-4; D is unclear. Germline V CDR1 and CDR2: ENHRY, SYGVKD. The CDR3 runs 16 residues. The V gene lost 3 bases and the J gene lost 0 bases, with 11 bases spanning the gap. The CDR3: CAISDGSPATNEKLFF. DNA of the CDR3: TGTGCCATCAGTGATGGGTCCCCCGCAACTAATGAAAAACTGTTTTTT.

There are a few counts of this clone. The V and J genes are TRBV19 and TRBJ1-5; weak D call: TRBD1 (6 bases). The CDR3 is made up of 15 amino acids. V was trimmed by 6 bases and J by 0 bases, leaving 12 bases between them. CDR1 and CDR2 (germline): LNHDA, SQIVND (reference sequence). The CDR3 DNA reads TGTGCCAGTAGAGACCCAGGGGCTAGCAATCAGCCCCAGCATTTT. Its translation: CASRDPGASNQPQHF.

The V call is TRBV7-9, the J call TRBJ1-4, with D possibly matching TRBD1 (6 bases). Trimming pared 0 bases from V and 5 bases from J, leaving 10 bases between. This CDR3 has 15 residues. Germline V lookup: CDR1 SEHNR, CDR2 FQNEAQ (reference sequence). The CDR3 region has the DNA TGTGCCAGCAGCTTAGCCAGGGGAGAGAATGAAAAACTGTTTTTT. Translation gives CASSLARGENEKLFF. The complete variable domain, with remaining parts taken from reference TRBV7-9 and TRBJ1-4, reads DTGVSQNPRHKITKRGQNVTFRCDPISEHNRLYWYRQTLGQGPEFLTYFQNEAQLEKSRLLSDRFSAERPKGSFSTLEIQRTEQGDSAMYLCASSLARGENEKLFFGSGTQLSVL.

The genes are TRBV21-1 and TRBJ1-2. TRBV21-1 is assigned pseudogene status. The CDR3 runs 16 residues. CDR3 residues: CASSIQPTGARFGYTF. For the CDR3, the DNA is TGTGCCAGCAGCATACAGCCCACGGGTGCCCGGTTTGGCTACACCTTC.

The chain is built from TRBV20-1 and TRBJ1-2; no clear D. CDR1 and CDR2 (germline): DFQATT, SNEGSKA (reference sequence). This CDR3 region has 11 residues. The ends were cut back, 1 base at V and 9 bases at J, with 9 bases in the middle. The CDR3 reads CSARAQARYTF. The DNA for the CDR3 is TGCAGTGCTAGAGCCCAGGCTCGCTACACCTTC.

The CDR3, as DNA: TGCAGCGTTGAAGAGGGGGGAGAGACCCAGTACTTC. This encodes CSVEEGGETQYF. The V and J genes are TRBV29-1 and TRBJ2-5; D possibly corresponds to TRBD2 (6 bases). The CDR3 loop spans 12 amino acids. The germline gives CDR1 SQVTM, CDR2 ANQGSEA. V was cut by 0 bases and J by 4 bases, with 6 bases left in between.

The chain combines TRBV5-1 with TRBJ1-4; D is perhaps TRBD1 (6 bases). V was cut by 1 base and J by 7 bases, with 11 bases left in between. CDR3 length: 14 amino acids. Per germline, CDR1 SGHRS and CDR2 YFSETQ. The CDR3 DNA sequence: TGCGCCAGCAGCTTGACAGGGAGGGGTGAAAAACTGTTTTTT. This gives the protein CASSLTGRGEKLFF.

This clone was counted between two and nine times. The rearrangement joins TRBV6-1 to TRBJ1-1; no definite D call. In germline, CDR1 is MNHNS, CDR2 SASEGT. The CDR3 loop spans 13 amino acids. V dropped 0 bases and J dropped 8 bases, with 10 bases sitting between them. CDR3 loop: CASSEAYSSEAFF. Written as DNA, the CDR3 is TGTGCCAGCAGTGAAGCGTATTCGTCAGAAGCTTTCTTT.

J is TRBJ2-3 and V is TRBV5-6; 9 bases are shared with TRBD1. The V and J ends lost 1 base and 2 bases, in that order; junction bases with no gene match: 2. This CDR3 has 15 amino acids. CDR1 SGHDT and CDR2 YYEEEE come from the germline V gene. This chain's CDR3 is CASSLWDRVTDTQYF. CDR3 nucleotide sequence: TGTGCCAGCAGCTTGTGGGACAGGGTCACAGATACGCAGTATTTT.

J is TRBJ2-1 and V is TRBV11-1; 7 nucleotides line up with TRBD2. Germline V lookup: CDR1 SGHAT, CDR2 FQDESV (reference sequence). The CDR3 is made up of 15 amino acids. J lost 1 base, V lost 5 bases, and 5 bases had no gene match. DNA of the CDR3: TGTGCCAGCAGCCGGGCGGGACTATCCTACAATGAGCAGTTCTTC. Amino acid sequence: CASSRAGLSYNEQFF. Full variable domain (missing parts from reference TRBV11-1 and TRBJ2-1): EAEVAQSPRYKITEKSQAVAFWCDPISGHATLYWYRQILGQGPELLVQFQDESVVDDSQLPKDRFSAERLKGVDSTLKIQPAELGDSAMYLCASSRAGLSYNEQFFGPGTRLTVL.

In this sample, this clone turned up a few times. V and J are TRBV10-3 and TRBJ1-2; D unresolved. V lost 3 bases and J 3 bases, leaving 17 bases between the germline ends. This CDR3 is 16 amino acids long. The germline V gene encodes CDR1 ENHRY and CDR2 SYGVKD. The CDR3 loop reads CAISDWTRQGDYGYTF. For the CDR3, the DNA is TGTGCCATCAGTGATTGGACCCGCCAAGGTGACTATGGCTACACCTTC.

V usage is TRBV6-2 or TRBV6-3 and J usage is TRBJ2-7, with D unclear. Trimming left V 6 bases short and J 0 bases short, with 15 bases between. Germline lookup yields CDR1 MNHEY and CDR2 SVGEGT. The CDR3 has 15 amino acids. The CDR3 bases are TGTGCCAGCAGCCGTGAGGTCGTGGCCTCCTACGAGCAGTACTTC. Encoded protein: CASSREVVASYEQYF.

The chain couples TRBV4-3 to TRBJ2-1, with unresolved D. The V end was cut by 1 base, the J end by 7 bases, with 8 bases between. The CDR3 extends over 13 amino acids. The germline CDR1 and CDR2 sequences are LGHNA and YSLEER. CDR3 in DNA: TGCGCCAGCAGCCAAGGTCTGATGAATGAGCAGTTCTTC. This encodes CASSQGLMNEQFF.

The chain uses TRBV15 and TRBJ2-5; no firm D call. V was cut by 6 bases and J by 5 bases, with 10 bases left in between. The germline CDR1 and CDR2 sequences are LNHNV and YYDKDF (reference sequence). This CDR3 region has 12 residues. CDR3 sequence reads: CATSWGRETQYF. CDR3 sequence (DNA): TGTGCCACCAGTTGGGGAAGGGAGACCCAGTACTTC.

The chain employs TRBV25-1 and TRBJ2-5, with 14 bases identical to TRBD2. With 2 bases clipped from V and 3 bases from J, the junction kept 8 bases outside the gene matches. Germline CDR1 and CDR2: MGHDK and SYGVNS. The CDR3 contains 18 residues. Written as DNA, the CDR3 is TGTGCCAGCAGTGAACCTCCGGGACTAGCGGGAGTGGAAGAGACCCAGTACTTC. This gives the protein CASSEPPGLAGVEETQYF.

This clone was seen only a few times. This chain joins TRBV6-5 and TRBJ1-1; D gene ambiguous. Per the germline V gene, CDR1 is MNHEY and CDR2 is SVGAGI. Trimming took 2 bases from V and 4 from J, leaving 11 bases between them. The CDR3 is 14 residues long. CDR3 protein: CASSYLGEGTEAFF. CDR3 DNA: TGTGCCAGCAGTTACCTGGGTGAGGGCACTGAAGCTTTCTTT.

The J gene is TRBJ1-2, the V gene TRBV7-2; TRBD1 matches 7 bases. CDR3 size: 15 residues. V was pared by 5 bases and J by 3 bases, with 9 bases of the junction left unmatched. CDR1 SGHTA and CDR2 FQGNSA come from the germline V gene. The CDR3 spells CASSPNRGGDYGYTF. The CDR3 coding sequence is TGTGCCAGCAGCCCGAACAGGGGAGGGGACTATGGCTACACCTTC. The full variable domain, its missing parts supplied by reference TRBV7-2 and TRBJ1-2, is GAGVSQSPSNKVTEKGKDVELRCDPISGHTALYWYRQSLGQGLEFLIYFQGNSAPDKSGLPSDRFSAERTGGSVSTLTIQRTQQEDSAVYLCASSPNRGGDYGYTFGSGTRLTVV.

The chain recombines TRBV25-1 with TRBJ2-1, with TRBD1 identical over 7 bases. The V gene end was trimmed by 7 bases and the J gene end by 12 bases; junction bases not matched to a gene: 6. There are 11 residues in the CDR3. Germline assignment: CDR1 MGHDK and CDR2 SYGVNS. CDR3 sequence reads: CASKTGVTQFF. The DNA for the CDR3 is TGTGCCAGCAAAACAGGGGTAACGCAGTTCTTC.

The chain carries TRBV6-5 and TRBJ2-7; 7 nucleotides align to TRBD1. J lost 3 bases, V lost 8 bases, and 4 bases had no gene match. Germline CDR1 and CDR2: MNHEY and SVGAGI. The length of the CDR3 is 12 residues. The CDR3 spells CASWDSFYEQYF. DNA for the CDR3: TGTGCCAGCTGGGACAGCTTCTACGAGCAGTACTTC.

This rearrangement joins TRBV20-1 to TRBJ2-7, with D unresolved. V was cut by 0 bases and J by 3 bases, with 3 bases left in between. This CDR3 has 11 residues. Germline values: CDR1 DFQATT, CDR2 SNEGSKA (reference sequence). DNA of the CDR3: TGCAGTGCTAGAGAAAACTACGAGCAGTACTTC. It encodes CSARENYEQYF.

The rearrangement joins TRBV9 to TRBJ1-5; D uncertain. The CDR3 is made up of 13 amino acids. Germline CDR1 is SGDLS and CDR2 is YYNGEE. V was shortened by 0 bases and J by 5 bases, with 6 bases between the two germline ends. CDR3 region: CASSVDSDQPQHF. CDR3 sequence (DNA): TGTGCCAGCAGCGTAGACTCTGATCAGCCCCAGCATTTT.